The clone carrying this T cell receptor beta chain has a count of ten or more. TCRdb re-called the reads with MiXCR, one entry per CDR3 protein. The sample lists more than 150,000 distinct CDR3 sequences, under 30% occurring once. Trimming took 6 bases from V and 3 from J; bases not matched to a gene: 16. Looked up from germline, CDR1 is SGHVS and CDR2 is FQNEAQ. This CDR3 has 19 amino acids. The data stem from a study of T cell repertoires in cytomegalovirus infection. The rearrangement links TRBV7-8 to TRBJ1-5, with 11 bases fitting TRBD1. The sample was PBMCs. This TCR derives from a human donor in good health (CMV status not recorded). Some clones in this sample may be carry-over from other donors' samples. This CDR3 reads CASSKRTGGQLGTNQPQHF. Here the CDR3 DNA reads TGTGCCAGCAGTAAGAGGACAGGGGGCCAATTGGGCACCAATCAGCCCCAGCATTTT. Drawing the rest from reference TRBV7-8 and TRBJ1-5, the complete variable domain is GAGVSQSPRYKVAKRGQDVALRCDPISGHVSLFWYQQALGQGPEFLTYFQNEAQLDKSGLPSDRFFAERPEGSVSTLKIQRTQQEDSAVYLCASSKRTGGQLGTNQPQHFGDGTRLSIL.